The TCR beta chain under discussion was sequenced for a study of blood T cells in healthy people across ages. Sample-barcoded 5' priming and a J-beta primer mix drove a second PCR of roughly 6 to 12 cycles. In TCRdb, the 5' RACE reads were re-called with MiXCR into one record per CDR3 protein. The profile covers approximately 800,000 distinct CDR3 sequences, with 53% appearing a single time and around 41% taken by the ten largest. Germline assignment: CDR1 ENHRY and CDR2 SYGVKD. Trimming stripped 4 bases from V and 3 bases from J, with 9 bases between. The CDR3 has 13 residues. This clonotype was observed a few times.

The sequence derives from a man at least 80 years old in good health. The sequenced material came from blood. This chain uses TRBV10-3 with TRBJ2-5; D remains unclear. For the CDR3, the DNA is TGTGCCATCAGTGTTAAGGCAGAAGAGACCCAGTACTTC. Its protein product is CAISVKAEETQYF.